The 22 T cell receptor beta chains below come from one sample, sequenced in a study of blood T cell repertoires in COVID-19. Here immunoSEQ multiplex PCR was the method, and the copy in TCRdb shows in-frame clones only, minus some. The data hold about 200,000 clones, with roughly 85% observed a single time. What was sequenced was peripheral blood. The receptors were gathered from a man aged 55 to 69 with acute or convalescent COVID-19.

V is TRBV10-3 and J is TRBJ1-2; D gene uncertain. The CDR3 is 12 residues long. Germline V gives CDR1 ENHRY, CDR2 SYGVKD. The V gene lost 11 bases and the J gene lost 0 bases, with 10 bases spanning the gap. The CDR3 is CAPGGANYGYTF. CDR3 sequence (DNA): TGTGCCCCCGGAGGAGCTAACTATGGCTACACCTTC.

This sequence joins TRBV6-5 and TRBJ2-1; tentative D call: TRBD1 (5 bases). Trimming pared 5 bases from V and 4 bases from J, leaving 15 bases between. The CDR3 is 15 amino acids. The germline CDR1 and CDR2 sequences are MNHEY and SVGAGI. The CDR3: CASSPETAIYNEQFF. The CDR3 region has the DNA TGTGCCAGCAGTCCGGAGACAGCGATATACAATGAGCAGTTCTTC.

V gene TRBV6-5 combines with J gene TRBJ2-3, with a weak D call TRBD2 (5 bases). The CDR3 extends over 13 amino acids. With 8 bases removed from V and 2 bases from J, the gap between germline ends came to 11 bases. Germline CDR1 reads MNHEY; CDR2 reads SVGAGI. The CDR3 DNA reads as TGTGCCAGCGGGCTAGCTCACACAGATACGCAGTATTTT. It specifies CASGLAHTDTQYF.

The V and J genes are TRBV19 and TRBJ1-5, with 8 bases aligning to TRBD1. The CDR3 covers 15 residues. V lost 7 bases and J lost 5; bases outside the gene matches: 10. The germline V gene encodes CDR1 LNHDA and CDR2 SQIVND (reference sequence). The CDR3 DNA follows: TGTGCCAGTATGGAGACAGGGGTAGGGGATCAGCCCCAGCATTTT. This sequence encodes CASMETGVGDQPQHF.

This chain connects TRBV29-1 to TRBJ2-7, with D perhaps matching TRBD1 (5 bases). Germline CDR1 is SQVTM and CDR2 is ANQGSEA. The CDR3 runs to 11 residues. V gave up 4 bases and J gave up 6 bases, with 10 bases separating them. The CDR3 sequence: CSVATGSEQYF. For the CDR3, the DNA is TGCAGCGTTGCCACAGGCTCCGAGCAGTACTTC.

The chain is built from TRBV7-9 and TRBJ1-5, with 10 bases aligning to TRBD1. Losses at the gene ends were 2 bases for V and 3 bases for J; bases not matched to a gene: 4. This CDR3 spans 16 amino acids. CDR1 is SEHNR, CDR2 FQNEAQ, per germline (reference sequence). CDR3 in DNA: TGTGCCAGCAGCTTACAGACAGGGGGCTTCAATCAGCCCCAGCATTTT. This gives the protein CASSLQTGGFNQPQHF. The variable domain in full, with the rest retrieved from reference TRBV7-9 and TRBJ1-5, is DTGVSQNPRHKITKRGQNVTFRCDPISEHNRLYWYRQTLGQGPEFLTYFQNEAQLEKSRLLSDRFSAERPKGSFSTLEIQRTEQGDSAMYLCASSLQTGGFNQPQHFGDGTRLSIL.

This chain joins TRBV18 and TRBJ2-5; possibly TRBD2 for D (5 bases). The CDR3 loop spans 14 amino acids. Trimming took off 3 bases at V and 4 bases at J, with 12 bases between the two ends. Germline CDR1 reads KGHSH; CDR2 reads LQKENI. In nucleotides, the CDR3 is TGTGCCAGCTCACCCTCCTCTAGCCGAGAGACCCAGTACTTC. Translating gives CASSPSSSRETQYF.

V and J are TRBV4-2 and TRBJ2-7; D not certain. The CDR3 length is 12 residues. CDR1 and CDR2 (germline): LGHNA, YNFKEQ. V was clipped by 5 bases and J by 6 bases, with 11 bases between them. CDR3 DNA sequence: TGTGCCAGCAGCAACAGAGTGACCGAGCAGTACTTC. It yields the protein CASSNRVTEQYF.

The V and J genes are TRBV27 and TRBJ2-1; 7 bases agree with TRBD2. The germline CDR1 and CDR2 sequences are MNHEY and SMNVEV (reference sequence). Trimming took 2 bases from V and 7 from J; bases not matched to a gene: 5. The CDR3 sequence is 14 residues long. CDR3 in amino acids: CASSLRRERNEQFF. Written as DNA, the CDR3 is TGTGCCAGCAGTTTAAGGCGGGAGAGGAATGAGCAGTTCTTC.

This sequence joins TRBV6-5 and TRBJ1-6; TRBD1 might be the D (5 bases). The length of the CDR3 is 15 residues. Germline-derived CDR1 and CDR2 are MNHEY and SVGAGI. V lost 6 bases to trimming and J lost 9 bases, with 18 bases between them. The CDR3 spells CASSSGPPRVSPLHF. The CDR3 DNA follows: TGTGCCAGCAGCTCAGGGCCTCCACGAGTTTCACCCCTCCACTTT.

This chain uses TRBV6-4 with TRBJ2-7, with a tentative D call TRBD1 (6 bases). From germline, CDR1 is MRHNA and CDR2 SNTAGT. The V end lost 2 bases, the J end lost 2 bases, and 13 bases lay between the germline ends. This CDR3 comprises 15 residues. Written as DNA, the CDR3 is TGTGCCAGCAGTGACCCACAGGGTACGCCCTACGAGCAGTACTTC. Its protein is CASSDPQGTPYEQYF.

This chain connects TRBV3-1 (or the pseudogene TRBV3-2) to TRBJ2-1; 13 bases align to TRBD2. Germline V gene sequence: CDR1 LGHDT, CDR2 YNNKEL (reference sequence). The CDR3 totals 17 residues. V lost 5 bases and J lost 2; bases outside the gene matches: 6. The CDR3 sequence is CASSIATSGRTYNEQFF. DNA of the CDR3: TGTGCCAGCAGCATAGCGACTAGCGGGAGGACCTACAATGAGCAGTTCTTC.

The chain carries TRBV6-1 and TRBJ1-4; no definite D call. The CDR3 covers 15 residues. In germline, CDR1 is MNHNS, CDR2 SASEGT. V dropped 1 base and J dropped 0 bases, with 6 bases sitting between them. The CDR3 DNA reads TGTGCCAGCAGTGAAGGGCAGTCAACTAATGAAAAACTGTTTTTT. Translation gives CASSEGQSTNEKLFF.

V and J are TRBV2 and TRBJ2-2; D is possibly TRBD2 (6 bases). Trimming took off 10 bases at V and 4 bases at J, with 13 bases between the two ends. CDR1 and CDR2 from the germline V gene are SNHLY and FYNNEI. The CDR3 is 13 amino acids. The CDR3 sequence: CATRLVSTGELFF. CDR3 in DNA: TGTGCCACCCGACTAGTCAGCACCGGGGAGCTGTTTTTT.

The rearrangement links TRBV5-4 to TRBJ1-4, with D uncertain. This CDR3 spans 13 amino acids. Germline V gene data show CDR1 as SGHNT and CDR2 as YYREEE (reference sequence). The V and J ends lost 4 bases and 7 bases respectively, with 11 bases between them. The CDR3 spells CASSLDRSEKLFF. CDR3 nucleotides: TGTGCCAGCAGCCTGGATCGTTCTGAAAAACTGTTTTTT.

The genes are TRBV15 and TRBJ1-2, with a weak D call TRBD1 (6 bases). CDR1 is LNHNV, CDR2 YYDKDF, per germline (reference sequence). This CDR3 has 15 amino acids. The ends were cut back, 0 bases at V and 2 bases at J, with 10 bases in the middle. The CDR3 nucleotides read TGTGCCACCAGCAGAGATCGTCAGGGGAACTATGGCTACACCTTC. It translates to CATSRDRQGNYGYTF. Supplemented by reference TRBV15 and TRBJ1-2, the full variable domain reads DAMVIQNPRYQVTQFGKPVTLSCSQTLNHNVMYWYQQKSSQAPKLLFHYYDKDFNNEADTPDNFQSRRPNTSFCFLDIRSPGLGDTAMYLCATSRDRQGNYGYTFGSGTRLTVV.

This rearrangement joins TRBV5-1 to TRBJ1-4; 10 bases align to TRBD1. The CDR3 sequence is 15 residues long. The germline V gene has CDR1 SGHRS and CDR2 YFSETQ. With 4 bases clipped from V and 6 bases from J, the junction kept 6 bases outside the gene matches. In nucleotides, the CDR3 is TGCGCCAGCAGCCGGGGACAGGGGAAAGATGAAAAACTGTTTTTT. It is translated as CASSRGQGKDEKLFF.

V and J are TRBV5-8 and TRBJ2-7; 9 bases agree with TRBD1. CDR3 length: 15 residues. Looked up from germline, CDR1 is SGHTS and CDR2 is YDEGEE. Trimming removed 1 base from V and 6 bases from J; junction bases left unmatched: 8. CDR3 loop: CASSLQGTGGAEQYF. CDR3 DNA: TGTGCCAGCAGCTTGCAAGGTACAGGGGGCGCCGAGCAGTACTTC.

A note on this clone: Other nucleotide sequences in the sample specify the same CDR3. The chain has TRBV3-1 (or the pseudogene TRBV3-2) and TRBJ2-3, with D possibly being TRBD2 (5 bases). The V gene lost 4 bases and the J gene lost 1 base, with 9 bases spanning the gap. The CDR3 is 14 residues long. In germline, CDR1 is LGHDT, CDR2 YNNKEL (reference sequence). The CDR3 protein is CASSPRGGTDTQYF. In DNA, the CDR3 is TGTGCCAGCAGCCCCCGGGGTGGCACAGATACGCAGTATTTT.

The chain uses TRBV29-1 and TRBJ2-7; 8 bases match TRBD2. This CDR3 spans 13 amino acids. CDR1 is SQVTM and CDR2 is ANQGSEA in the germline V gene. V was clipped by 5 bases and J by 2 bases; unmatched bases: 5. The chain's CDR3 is CSVLLADTYEQYF. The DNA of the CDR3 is TGCAGCGTTTTACTAGCGGATACCTACGAGCAGTACTTC.

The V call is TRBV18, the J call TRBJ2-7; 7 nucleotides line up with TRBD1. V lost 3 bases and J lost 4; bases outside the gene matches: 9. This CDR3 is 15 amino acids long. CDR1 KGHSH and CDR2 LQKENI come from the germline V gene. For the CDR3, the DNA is TGTGCCAGCTCACCCCGGACAGGTAATCATTACGAGCAGTACTTC. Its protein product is CASSPRTGNHYEQYF.

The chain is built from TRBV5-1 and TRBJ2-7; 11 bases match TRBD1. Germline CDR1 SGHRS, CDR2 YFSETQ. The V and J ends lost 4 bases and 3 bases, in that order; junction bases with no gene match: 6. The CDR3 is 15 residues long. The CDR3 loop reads CASSPGTGGSYEQYF. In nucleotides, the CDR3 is TGCGCCAGCAGCCCAGGGACAGGGGGGAGCTACGAGCAGTACTTC.